This T cell receptor beta chain stems from a study of blood T cell repertoires in COVID-19. Looking at the study overall: Italy, Spain and the United States were the sources of the convalescent and acute COVID-19 samples. Nucleic acid was either cDNA or gDNA, and it came from T cells, B-cell-depleted T cells, or PBMCs.

This clone has just one count. CDR1 MNHEY and CDR2 SVGAGI come from the germline V gene. V was pared by 11 bases and J by 1 base, with 10 bases between. The CDR3 spans 12 residues. Original data processing: Amplification of reference gene primers provided the estimated nucleated cell counts. Assay used: immunoSEQ multiplex PCR; TCRdb lists only in-frame clones, some missing. The V and J calls and clone size were taken over from that table, and D and trimming were inferred from the DNA. The repertoire holds under 75,000 clones, 80% seen once, with 15% to 20% in the top ten. Input material: peripheral blood. The source is a man between 65 and 85 years old who had recovered from COVID-19. The chain is built from TRBV6-5 and TRBJ2-3; D is unresolved. The CDR3 is CAVDSRTDTQYF. The CDR3 DNA sequence: TGTGCCGTTGACTCTCGCACAGATACGCAGTATTTT.